This paragraph covers one TCR beta chain sequence. This specimen belongs to a study of blood T cell repertoires in COVID-19. About the research overall: PBMCs, B-cell-depleted T cells, or T cells were the source of the cDNA or gDNA that made up the material.

Libraries were prepared by immunoSEQ multiplex PCR; TCRdb keeps only in-frame clonotypes and omits some of them. Here the sample spans about 230,000 clones, around 89% being singletons. With 8 bases removed from V and 0 bases from J, the gap between germline ends came to 11 bases. The V gene's germline CDR1 is MNHNS and CDR2 SASEGT. CDR3 length equals 14 residues. It was during active infection that Seattle patients were enrolled and then longitudinally followed. This clonotype was obtained from a man aged 25 to 40 with COVID-19, enrolled during active disease. The sample was peripheral blood. The chain joins TRBV6-1 to TRBJ1-3; no clear D. CDR3 in amino acids: CASVQTYSGNTIYF. For the CDR3, the DNA is TGTGCCAGCGTGCAGACATACTCTGGAAACACCATATATTTT.